The T cell receptor (beta chain) described here comes from a study of shared clonotypes between healthy human individuals. Overall study: The cohort comprised two women and a few men. Their ages spanned 18 to 49 years. CD4 naive and CD4 memory each took three plates per donor, while CD8 naive took two and CD8 memory one. Study-wide results and caveats: Some naive CD4 clonotypes, about 5.5%, turned up in common across several donors.

Each cell subset's genomic DNA was divided evenly among several immunoSEQ plates. Sequenced by immunoSEQ multiplex PCR; TCRdb stores in-frame clones only, minus some. The sample carries roughly 1 million clones, about 80% recorded once. A single count supports this clone. Its antigen is not identified. This TCR was recovered from a man between 18 and 29 years old in good health. Some clones in this sample may be carry-over from other donors' samples. Sequences were obtained from memory CD4+ T cells from PBMCs. Subset given: CD45RA-negative fraction.

The CDR3 is CASSSRDRGSYGYTF. The CDR3 DNA is TGTGCCAGCAGCTCCCGGGACAGGGGGAGCTATGGCTACACCTTC. The J gene is TRBJ1-2, the V gene TRBV5-4, with 11 bases lining up with TRBD1. Trimming cost V 3 bases and J 4 bases; bases outside gene matches: 5. The germline V gene has CDR1 SGHNT and CDR2 YYREEE (reference sequence). The CDR3 is made up of 15 amino acids.